This TCR beta chain was found in a study of blood T cell repertoires in COVID-19. Background on the study: Nucleic acid was either cDNA or gDNA, and it came from T cells, B-cell-depleted T cells, or PBMCs.

As originally analysed: Amplification with reference gene primers provided the estimates of nucleated cell counts. Here immunoSEQ multiplex PCR was the method, and the copy in TCRdb shows in-frame clones only, minus some. That table is the source of V, J and clone size, and D and trimming were worked out from the DNA. The sample shows around 300,000 clones, 65% to 90% of them seen only once. Per germline, CDR1 MGHRA and CDR2 YSYEKL. Trimming removed 4 bases from V and 5 bases from J, with 11 bases in between. The CDR3 spans 13 residues. Sequencing input: peripheral blood. This TCR derives from a human donor in a cohort sampled during active COVID-19. The chain has TRBV4-1 and TRBJ1-1; D gene unclear. The CDR3 coding sequence is TGCGCCAGCAGCCGACGGGTGGGTACTGAAGCTTTCTTT. Translating it yields CASSRRVGTEAFF.